This entry is about one TCR beta chain. Other DNA variants within this sample encode the same CDR3. The CDR3 totals 15 residues. V lost 2 bases, J lost 4 bases, and 5 bases stayed unmatched. Germline assignment: CDR1 SGHNT and CDR2 YYREEE (reference sequence). Living in about 25 US areas, the participants were between roughly 18 and 89 years of age. Libraries were prepared by immunoSEQ multiplex PCR; TCRdb keeps only in-frame clonotypes and omits some of them. The table has some 200,000 clones, more than 80% seen once; the top ten hold approximately 3.4%. The sample originates from a study of blood T cell repertoires in COVID-19.

This sequence joins TRBV5-4 and TRBJ2-3, with 9 bases identical to TRBD2. Sequencing was done on a sample of PBMCs or T cells enriched from blood (not recorded which). This sequence originates from a young woman in a cohort exposed to, infected with or recovered from COVID-19 (not recorded which). CDR3 DNA sequence: TGTGCCAGCAGCTTTTCGGGCGGGGGGGCAGATACGCAGTATTTT. This translates into CASSFSGGGADTQYF.